Below, 14 T cell receptor beta chains from the same sample are listed, as sequenced in a study of cytomegalovirus exposure and HLA in healthy donors. Clones were sequenced by immunoSEQ multiplex PCR, and TCRdb holds only the in-frame ones, with some missing. The sample yields about 130,000 clones, around 94% seen once. The sequenced sample was PBMCs. These receptors were taken from a woman aged 18-35 years in good health and CMV-seronegative.

The rearrangement joins TRBV7-9 to TRBJ2-3, with a tentative D call TRBD2 (6 bases). The V end lost 1 base, the J end lost 0 bases, and 11 bases lay between the germline ends. CDR3 length: 16 amino acids. The germline CDR1 and CDR2 sequences are SEHNR and FQNEAQ (reference sequence). CDR3 in DNA: TGTGCCAGCAGCTTAGATGGAGGGCCCAGCACAGATACGCAGTATTTT. It is translated as CASSLDGGPSTDTQYF.

As concerns this clone: Other nucleotide sequences in the sample specify the same CDR3. The genes are TRBV28 and TRBJ1-2; D remains ambiguous. This CDR3 comprises 11 residues. V lost 5 bases and J lost 4, with 5 bases in between. CDR1 MDHEN and CDR2 SYDVKM come from the germline V gene. The DNA for the CDR3 is TGTGCCAGCAGTAGCGGCTATGGCTACACCTTC. Residues: CASSSGYGYTF.

The chain employs TRBV28 and TRBJ1-6, with 7 bases that match TRBD1. V shed 0 bases and J 7 bases; nucleotides not matched to a gene: 0. The CDR3 is 14 amino acids. Germline lookup yields CDR1 MDHEN and CDR2 SYDVKM. CDR3 loop: CASSLWTGNSPLHF. The CDR3 region has the DNA TGTGCCAGCAGTTTATGGACAGGGAATTCACCCCTCCACTTT.

DNA of the CDR3: TGTGCCAGCAGCTTACCAACAGGTTTGAGAACCGCCTACGAGCAGTACTTC. Its protein product is CASSLPTGLRTAYEQYF. J is TRBJ2-7 and V is TRBV7-9; TRBD1 is a possible D gene (5 bases). Germline CDR1 and CDR2: SEHNR and FQNEAQ (reference sequence). V was trimmed by 2 bases and J by 2 bases, leaving 19 bases between them. The CDR3 loop spans 17 amino acids. Full variable domain (outside the CDR3, taken from reference TRBV7-9 and TRBJ2-7): DTGVSQNPRHKITKRGQNVTFRCDPISEHNRLYWYRQTLGQGPEFLTYFQNEAQLEKSRLLSDRFSAERPKGSFSTLEIQRTEQGDSAMYLCASSLPTGLRTAYEQYFGPGTRLTVT.

The chain is built from TRBV5-1 and TRBJ1-1; D is perhaps TRBD1 (5 bases). In germline, CDR1 is SGHRS, CDR2 YFSETQ. Trimming left V 1 base short and J 0 bases short, with 13 bases between. The CDR3 contains 16 residues. CDR3 sequence: CASSLRPDRMNTEAFF. For the CDR3, the DNA is TGCGCCAGCAGCTTGCGGCCAGACAGAATGAACACTGAAGCTTTCTTT.

The chain has TRBV7-2 and TRBJ2-7; 7 nucleotides match TRBD1. The CDR3 totals 15 residues. The V segment lost 4 bases and the J segment 4 bases; nucleotides outside the gene matches: 10. The germline gives CDR1 SGHTA, CDR2 FQGNSA. The CDR3 DNA sequence: TGTGCCAGCAGCTCGCCCGACAGGGCCTTGTACGAGCAGTACTTC. This translates into CASSSPDRALYEQYF. The full variable domain, its missing parts supplied by reference TRBV7-2 and TRBJ2-7, is GAGVSQSPSNKVTEKGKDVELRCDPISGHTALYWYRQSLGQGLEFLIYFQGNSAPDKSGLPSDRFSAERTGGSVSTLTIQRTQQEDSAVYLCASSSPDRALYEQYFGPGTRLTVT.

This chain joins TRBV6-6 and TRBJ2-4; 10 bases agree with TRBD1. The CDR3 length is 13 residues. After removal of 5 bases from V and 7 bases from J, the junction contained 2 bases not matched to a gene. The germline V gene encodes CDR1 MNHNY and CDR2 SVGAGI (reference sequence). The CDR3 DNA sequence: TGTGCCAGCAGTCAGGGACAGGGGAACATTCAGTACTTC. As protein: CASSQGQGNIQYF.

The rearrangement uses TRBV7-3 and TRBJ2-1; 8 nucleotides agree with TRBD2. Germline trimming cut 4 bases from V and 6 bases from J; bases unmatched to any gene: 8. The CDR3 is made up of 15 amino acids. Germline V gene sequence: CDR1 SGHTA, CDR2 FQGTGA. CDR3 in DNA: TGTGCCAGCAGCTCCCAAGGACTAGCTTCCAATGAGCAGTTCTTC. Translated: CASSSQGLASNEQFF. The full variable domain, completed using reference TRBV7-3 and TRBJ2-1, is GAGVSQTPSNKVTEKGKYVELRCDPISGHTALYWYRQSLGQGPEFLIYFQGTGAADDSGLPNDRFFAVRPEGSVSTLKIQRTERGDSAVYLCASSSQGLASNEQFFGPGTRLTVL.

This clone was found once. V gene TRBV28 combines with J gene TRBJ2-7, with a tentative D call TRBD2 (6 bases). CDR3 length: 14 residues. Germline CDR1 reads MDHEN; CDR2 reads SYDVKM. Deletions cut 6 bases from V and 4 bases from J, with 16 bases between. The CDR3 DNA follows: TGTGCCAGCAGGTCGGCCTCCAGCGGGTACGAGCAGTACTTC. Translated: CASRSASSGYEQYF.

V and J are TRBV27 and TRBJ2-3, with D hard to call. Per the germline V gene, CDR1 is MNHEY and CDR2 is SMNVEV (reference sequence). Trimming shortened V by 2 bases and J by 0 bases, and 12 bases separated the two germline ends. The CDR3 is 16 residues long. The CDR3 region is CASSLNSLPSTDTQYF. Written as DNA, the CDR3 is TGTGCCAGCAGTTTAAACAGTCTTCCTAGCACAGATACGCAGTATTTT.

This clone was seen only once. V usage is TRBV2 and J usage is TRBJ2-3, with 11 bases aligning to TRBD2. The CDR3 contains 16 residues. V lost 6 bases and J lost 2; bases outside the gene matches: 7. Germline V gene sequence: CDR1 SNHLY, CDR2 FYNNEI. CDR3 bases: TGTGCCAGCAGGGGAATAGCGGGAGGGTTCACAGATACGCAGTATTTT. It encodes CASRGIAGGFTDTQYF.

This chain connects TRBV7-9 to TRBJ2-5; 10 bases agree with TRBD2. Germline V CDR1 and CDR2: SEHNR, FQNEAQ (reference sequence). CDR3 length: 17 amino acids. The junction had 9 bases not matched to a gene; V was cut back by 5 bases and J by 0 bases. CDR3 bases: TGTGCCAGCAGCCCGGGACTAGCGCATCATTACCAAGAGACCCAGTACTTC. The encoded protein is CASSPGLAHHYQETQYF.

This clone showed up just a few times. V usage is TRBV19 and J usage is TRBJ1-2, with 9 bases that match TRBD1. The trim removed 9 bases at V and 12 bases at J, leaving 8 bases unmatched. From germline, CDR1 is LNHDA and CDR2 SQIVND (reference sequence). This CDR3 is 11 amino acids long. In DNA, the CDR3 is TGTGCCAGCACACCGGGACAGGGTCACACCTTC. Its protein is CASTPGQGHTF.

The CDR3 nucleotides are TGTGCCTGGAAGAGTGGGGGACTCCAAGAGACCCAGTACTTC. It is translated as CAWKSGGLQETQYF. This rearrangement joins TRBV30 to TRBJ2-5; perhaps TRBD2 as D (6 bases). The V and J ends lost 4 bases and 1 base respectively, with 13 bases between them. The length of the CDR3 is 14 residues. Germline CDR1 reads GTSNPN; CDR2 reads SVGIG (reference sequence).